The source of this TCR beta chain is a study of blood T cell repertoires in COVID-19. The CDR3 covers 15 residues. Germline V gene sequence: CDR1 LNHDA, CDR2 SQIVND (reference sequence). The V end lost 6 bases, the J end lost 5 bases, and 17 bases lay between the germline ends. Here immunoSEQ multiplex PCR was the method, and the copy in TCRdb shows in-frame clones only, minus some. The sample consists of some 120,000 clones, about 92% of them appearing once. Patients in Seattle were enrolled during active infection, then followed longitudinally. This TCR derives from a man aged 55 to 70 with COVID-19, enrolled during active disease. The chain combines TRBV19 with TRBJ1-5, with D maybe TRBD1 (6 bases). Sequencing was carried out using peripheral blood. The CDR3: CASSPPTGLDQPQHF. The CDR3 region has the DNA TGTGCCAGTAGCCCCCCCACAGGGTTGGATCAGCCCCAGCATTTT.